The 9 T cell receptor beta chains below were found in one sample sequenced in a study of glioma-infiltrating T cells after dendritic cell vaccination. Repertoires were generated with immunoSEQ multiplex PCR, while TCRdb's copy carries only in-frame clones and drops some. Of 80,000 to 100,000 clones in the sample, around three quarters were seen once. The material was blood, obtained before dendritic cell vaccination. Source of these receptors: a human donor with glioblastoma.

The chain combines TRBV5-1 with TRBJ1-4; TRBD1 might be the D (5 bases). CDR3 size: 14 residues. The ends were cut back, 10 bases at V and 7 bases at J, with 20 bases in the middle. Germline CDR1 reads SGHRS; CDR2 reads YFSETQ. The CDR3 region has the DNA TGCGCCCTCCAGGAGCTAGGGGAGGGTGAAAAACTGTTTTTT. It yields the protein CALQELGEGEKLFF.

The CDR3 is CASSRGQGASGANVLTF. The CDR3 DNA is TGTGCCAGCAGCCGGGGGCAGGGGGCCTCTGGGGCCAACGTCCTGACTTTC. The genes are TRBV4-2 and TRBJ2-6, with TRBD1 matching over 8 bases. CDR1 is LGHNA, CDR2 YNFKEQ, per germline. This CDR3 comprises 17 residues. Trimming cost V 4 bases and J 0 bases; bases outside gene matches: 5.

V gene TRBV6-6 combines with J gene TRBJ1-3, with 7 positions matching TRBD1. Per germline, CDR1 MNHNY and CDR2 SVGAGI (reference sequence). V lost 5 bases and J lost 11; bases outside the gene matches: 9. The CDR3 has 13 residues. CDR3 sequence: CASSPKGAQSIYF. CDR3 DNA sequence: TGTGCCAGCAGTCCTAAGGGGGCACAATCCATATATTTT.

This chain joins TRBV5-1 and TRBJ1-2; D possibly corresponds to TRBD1 (6 bases). This CDR3 has 16 residues. Trimming took off 3 bases at V and 4 bases at J, with 19 bases between the two ends. CDR1 is SGHRS and CDR2 is YFSETQ in the germline V gene. The CDR3 is CASSSGLTGRTYGYTF. The DNA for the CDR3 is TGCGCCAGCAGCTCCGGGCTGACAGGCCGAACCTATGGCTACACCTTC.

A remark on this clone: The sample contains more than one DNA sequence encoding this CDR3. This chain connects TRBV5-1 to TRBJ2-7; TRBD1 might be the D (5 bases). V was shortened by 3 bases and J by 6 bases, with 10 bases between the two germline ends. Per the germline V gene, CDR1 is SGHRS and CDR2 is YFSETQ. The CDR3 consists of 12 residues. This CDR3 reads CASSSQGVEQYF. CDR3 DNA: TGCGCCAGCAGCTCTCAGGGTGTCGAGCAGTACTTC.

The gene calls are TRBV7-2 and TRBJ2-1, with 9 bases identical to TRBD2. The CDR3 contains 13 residues. The V gene end was trimmed by 4 bases and the J gene end by 10 bases; junction bases not matched to a gene: 5. The germline CDR1 and CDR2 sequences are SGHTA and FQGNSA. CDR3 protein: CASSSGTSLEQFF. The CDR3 DNA sequence: TGTGCCAGCAGCTCCGGGACTAGCCTGGAGCAGTTCTTC.

This clone was seen a handful of times. This chain links TRBV6-1 with TRBJ1-2; D is ambiguous. CDR1 and CDR2 from the germline V gene are MNHNS and SASEGT. Trimming took 3 bases from V and 4 from J, leaving 9 bases between them. This CDR3 has 13 residues. CDR3 coding DNA: TGTGCCAGCAGTGACCGGGAGTTCTATGGCTACACCTTC. Translating it yields CASSDREFYGYTF.

This sequence joins TRBV6-5 and TRBJ2-1; D unresolved. The V gene's germline CDR1 is MNHEY and CDR2 SVGAGI. CDR3 length: 12 amino acids. Trimming cost V 7 bases and J 9 bases, with 13 bases left between them. The CDR3 coding sequence is TGTGCCAGCATGACGAATGCGGCTGAGCAGTTCTTC. It codes for CASMTNAAEQFF.

This clone was recorded once. This chain uses TRBV4-1 with TRBJ2-5, with 8 bases aligning to TRBD1. There are 16 residues in the CDR3. Trimming removed 1 base from V and 4 bases from J; junction bases left unmatched: 8. CDR1 and CDR2 from the germline V gene are MGHRA and YSYEKL. The DNA of the CDR3 is TGCGCCAGCAGCCAAGTACAGGGGGGTGGGGTAGAGACCCAGTACTTC. Protein sequence: CASSQVQGGGVETQYF.